This passage covers 16 T cell receptor beta chains from one sample sequenced in a study of blood T cell repertoires in COVID-19. Clones were sequenced by immunoSEQ multiplex PCR, and TCRdb holds only the in-frame ones, with some missing. The table includes roughly 28,000 clones, over 80% detected once. The specimen was peripheral blood. The receptor source for this set is a man between 70 and 80 years old with acute or convalescent COVID-19.

The CDR3 region has the DNA TGTGCCAGTACCACAGGGATCCAGCCCCAGCATTTT. Amino acid sequence: CASTTGIQPQHF. The chain has TRBV19 and TRBJ1-5; D may be TRBD1 (6 bases). The CDR3 is made up of 12 amino acids. The V end was cut by 7 bases, the J end by 7 bases, with 11 bases between. CDR1 is LNHDA, CDR2 SQIVND, per germline (reference sequence).

The CDR3 region has the DNA TGTGCCAGCAGTTACTCCCAGGGGTACACCGGGGAGCTGTTTTTT. Its translation is CASSYSQGYTGELFF. The genes are TRBV6-5 and TRBJ2-2, with D possibly TRBD1 on 6 matching bases. The V gene's germline CDR1 is MNHEY and CDR2 SVGAGI. CDR3 length: 15 amino acids. V was cut by 0 bases and J by 3 bases, with 8 bases left in between.

The rearrangement links TRBV7-2 to TRBJ1-2; TRBD1 is a possible D gene (5 bases). Germline-derived CDR1 and CDR2 are SGHTA and FQGNSA. This CDR3 comprises 14 residues. V dropped 6 bases and J dropped 0 bases, with 11 bases sitting between them. DNA of the CDR3: TGTGCCAGCAGTTCCGACAGAGCTAACTATGGCTACACCTTC. Translated, it gives CASSSDRANYGYTF.

The chain employs TRBV6-2 or TRBV6-3 and TRBJ2-1; 7 nucleotides line up with TRBD2. The V and J ends lost 0 bases and 6 bases, in that order; junction bases with no gene match: 8. The CDR3 is made up of 16 amino acids. Looked up from germline, CDR1 is MNHEY and CDR2 is SVGEGT. CDR3 amino acids: CASSYSLASGVNEQFF. In nucleotides, the CDR3 is TGTGCCAGCAGTTACTCGTTGGCTAGCGGTGTCAATGAGCAGTTCTTC.

The genes are TRBV5-1 and TRBJ2-3; TRBD2 might be the D (6 bases). The CDR3 runs to 15 residues. Germline V gene data show CDR1 as SGHRS and CDR2 as YFSETQ. V was cut by 1 base and J by 0 bases, with 9 bases left in between. The CDR3 loop is CASSLRDSSTDTQYF. The CDR3 nucleotides are TGCGCCAGCAGCTTGCGGGACTCTAGCACAGATACGCAGTATTTT.

V and J are TRBV2 and TRBJ2-7, with D perhaps matching TRBD2 (6 bases). The V gene lost 8 bases and the J gene lost 0 bases, with 14 bases spanning the gap. This CDR3 comprises 14 residues. Per the germline V gene, CDR1 is SNHLY and CDR2 is FYNNEI. The CDR3 nucleotides read TGTGCCAGCCATGCGGGACGGGCCTCCTACGAGCAGTACTTC. This sequence encodes CASHAGRASYEQYF.

This clone was counted a few times. J is TRBJ1-2 and V is TRBV29-1, with a possible D match to TRBD1 (6 bases). Deletions cut 3 bases from V and 6 bases from J, with 11 bases between. The CDR3 sequence is 12 residues long. Germline V gene lookup returns CDR1 SQVTM and CDR2 ANQGSEA. The DNA for the CDR3 is TGCAGCGTTGAGAAGGGGGACCATGGCTACACCTTC. As protein: CSVEKGDHGYTF.

The V gene is TRBV29-1, the J gene TRBJ1-4; a possible D gene is TRBD1 (6 bases). Per the germline V gene, CDR1 is SQVTM and CDR2 is ANQGSEA. The germline V and J ends were trimmed by 5 bases and 7 bases, with 17 bases remaining between them. This CDR3 is built from 14 residues. CDR3 loop: CSVNAAGGGEKLFF. CDR3 bases: TGCAGCGTTAACGCGGCGGGGGGCGGTGAAAAACTGTTTTTT.

This chain links TRBV5-1 with TRBJ2-2, with TRBD2 matching over 7 bases. CDR1 and CDR2 from the germline V gene are SGHRS and YFSETQ. The length of the CDR3 is 16 residues. V lost 0 bases, J lost 5 bases, and 7 bases stayed unmatched. The CDR3 DNA is TGCGCCAGCAGCTTGGGCGCGGGAGTGTCGACCGGGGAGCTGTTTTTT. Translating it yields CASSLGAGVSTGELFF.

This clone was seen once. The rearrangement links TRBV6-5 to TRBJ2-2; 7 bases line up with TRBD2. The J segment lost 5 bases and the V segment lost 7 bases, leaving 7 bases of the junction unmatched. This CDR3 region has 14 residues. The germline V gene has CDR1 MNHEY and CDR2 SVGAGI. The CDR3 nucleotides read TGTGCCAGCATCTGGGGGAGGGGAACCGGGGAGCTGTTTTTT. Translating gives CASIWGRGTGELFF.

In this sample, this clone turned up once. This rearrangement joins TRBV7-8 to TRBJ2-4; 8 nucleotides match TRBD1. From germline, CDR1 is SGHVS and CDR2 FQNEAQ. This CDR3 has 15 residues. The ends lost 7 bases at V and 6 bases at J; junction bases unmatched: 11. CDR3 region: CASTTTVGQGNIQYF. CDR3 sequence (DNA): TGTGCCAGCACCACCACGGTCGGACAGGGAAACATTCAGTACTTC.

The chain recombines TRBV27 with TRBJ2-7; 8 nucleotides agree with TRBD2. V shed 6 bases, J shed 1 base, and the junction held 5 bases outside the gene matches. In germline, CDR1 is MNHEY, CDR2 SMNVEV (reference sequence). This CDR3 has 14 residues. The CDR3 DNA reads TGTGCCAGCAGCCGGGGGGGCCGATCCTACGAGCAGTACTTC. This sequence encodes CASSRGGRSYEQYF.

The gene calls are TRBV11-3 and TRBJ2-3; D perhaps matches TRBD2 (6 bases). The CDR3 sequence is 15 residues long. Deletions cut 4 bases from V and 2 bases from J, with 13 bases between. The V gene's germline CDR1 is SGHNT and CDR2 YENEEA. The CDR3 is CASSWGSGYTDTQYF. DNA for the CDR3: TGTGCCAGCAGCTGGGGTAGCGGATACACAGATACGCAGTATTTT.

This clone was recorded once. V and J are TRBV3-1 (or the pseudogene TRBV3-2) and TRBJ2-1; TRBD2 might be the D (7 bases). Germline CDR1 reads LGHDT; CDR2 reads YNNKEL (reference sequence). The CDR3 extends over 15 amino acids. Trimming shortened V by 4 bases and J by 8 bases, and 18 bases separated the two germline ends. The CDR3 region has the DNA TGTGCCAGCAGCCCCCTAGGGGGGGAAGTTTATGAGCAGTTCTTC. This sequence encodes CASSPLGGEVYEQFF.

The chain carries TRBV6-5 and TRBJ1-2; D remains ambiguous. The CDR3 sequence is 13 residues long. Trimming cost V 2 bases and J 10 bases, with 14 bases left between them. CDR1 MNHEY and CDR2 SVGAGI come from the germline V gene. CDR3 in amino acids: CASSYGRDGPYTF. The DNA of the CDR3 is TGTGCCAGCAGTTACGGGCGGGATGGTCCCTACACCTTC.

The chain is built from TRBV7-6 and TRBJ1-2; TRBD1 is a possible D gene (6 bases). CDR3 length equals 15 residues. V lost 0 bases and J 5 bases, leaving 13 bases between the germline ends. Germline V CDR1 and CDR2: SGHVS, FNYEAQ. The CDR3 loop reads CASSLARGAGYGYTF. CDR3 nucleotides: TGTGCCAGCAGCTTAGCGCGGGGGGCGGGATATGGCTACACCTTC. The full variable domain, in which reference TRBV7-6 and TRBJ1-2 provide the parts outside the CDR3, is GAGVSQSPRYKVTKRGQDVALRCDPISGHVSLYWYRQALGQGPEFLTYFNYEAQQDKSGLPNDRFSAERPEGSISTLTIQRTEQRDSAMYRCASSLARGAGYGYTFGSGTRLTVV.